These T cell receptor beta chains were read from a single sample in a study of PD-L1 blockade in urothelial cancer. Clones were sequenced by immunoSEQ multiplex PCR, and TCRdb holds only the in-frame ones, with some missing. The profile covers roughly 110,000 clones, with around 93% appearing a single time and less than 5% taken by the ten largest. The sample in question was PBMCs, obtained around atezolizumab (anti-PD-L1) treatment. Source of these receptors: a man aged 55 to 70 with urothelial cancer. The CDR3 runs from the conserved cysteine through the conserved F or W. A D gene is named only where the DNA matches it firmly. Clone size is shown for a subset of rows, as once, few, many or a class of expanded clone.

j_call,v_call,clone_size,d_call,cdr3_aa,cdr3_nt
TRBJ2-5,TRBV5-4,.,.,CASSLAGEPQETQYF,TGTGCCAGCAGCTTGGCGGGGGAACCCCAAGAGACCCAGTACTTC
TRBJ2-3,TRBV10-2,.,TRBD2,CASSESVAGFTDTQYF,TGCGCCAGCAGTGAGTCTGTAGCGGGCTTCACAGATACGCAGTATTTT
TRBJ2-5,TRBV29-1,.,TRBD2,CSGTGLAGDLQTQYF,TGCAGCGGCACGGGGCTAGCGGGAGATCTACAGACCCAGTACTTC
TRBJ2-1,TRBV7-6,.,TRBD2,CASARLAGVYNEQFF,TGTGCCAGCGCCCGTCTAGCGGGGGTGTACAATGAGCAGTTCTTC
TRBJ2-7,TRBV5-1,.,TRBD2,CASSTGEGGGEQYF,TGCGCCAGCAGCACCGGGGAGGGTGGGGGCGAGCAGTACTTC
TRBJ2-7,TRBV19,.,TRBD2,CASSIRLAGADTYEQYF,TGTGCCAGTAGTATAAGACTAGCGGGGGCTGATACCTACGAGCAGTACTTC
TRBJ1-4,TRBV30,.,.,CAWSLPRQGLEKLFF,TGTGCCTGGAGTCTCCCCCGCCAGGGACTGGAAAAACTGTTTTTT
TRBJ2-3,TRBV14,.,.,CASSQDIGTDTQYF,TGTGCCAGCAGCCAAGACATAGGCACAGATACGCAGTATTTT
TRBJ2-7,TRBV7-2,.,.,CASSLVGSRGEQYF,TGTGCCAGCAGCTTAGTTGGTAGTCGAGGCGAGCAGTACTTC
TRBJ2-2,TRBV5-6,once,TRBD2,CASAHRRLAGNTGELFF,TGTGCCAGCGCCCACCGGAGATTAGCGGGAAACACCGGGGAGCTGTTTTTT
TRBJ2-3,TRBV2,once,.,CASSSRGARTDTQYF,TGTGCCAGCAGTTCCAGGGGGGCGCGCACAGATACGCAGTATTTT
TRBJ1-2,TRBV11-2,.,.,CASSLEWGGYGYTF,TGTGCCAGCAGCTTAGAATGGGGGGGCTATGGCTACACCTTC
TRBJ1-2,TRBV4-3,.,TRBD1,CASSPGQGRYGYTF,TGCGCCAGCAGCCCAGGACAGGGGCGGTATGGCTACACCTTC
TRBJ2-1,TRBV7-9,.,.,CASSLGAYNEQFF,TGTGCCAGCAGCTTAGGAGCATACAATGAGCAGTTCTTC
TRBJ1-1,TRBV18,.,TRBD1,CASSPRDRGGNTEAFF,TGTGCCAGCTCACCAAGGGACAGGGGTGGAAACACTGAAGCTTTCTTT
TRBJ2-3,TRBV2,.,TRBD2,CASGDYSDGPDTQYF,TGTGCCAGCGGGGACTACTCAGATGGGCCAGATACGCAGTATTTT
TRBJ2-7,TRBV4-3,.,.,CASSLGAGGGPYEQYF,TGCGCCAGCAGCCTGGGGGCGGGCGGGGGACCCTACGAGCAGTACTTC